A selection of T cell receptor beta chains follows, all from one sample in a study of T-cell memory formation after mild COVID-19. TCRdb redid the calling of the 5' RACE reads with MiXCR, one entry per CDR3 protein. The sample shows fewer than 300,000 distinct CDR3 sequences, over 15% of them seen only once. Sequenced sample: PBMCs or a T cell subset sorted from them (not recorded which). Source of these receptors: a man younger than 30 who had mild COVID-19 (a few samples of this study predate the infection). Cell type and time point are not known. Each CDR3 is given with its conserved first and last residue. Only part of the rows carry a size: once, few, many, or a class if the clone is expanded.

J gene,V gene,clone size,CDR3 protein
TRBJ1-2,TRBV7-9,-,CASSLGDSYGYTF
TRBJ2-3,TRBV5-1,-,CASTREGSVTDTQYF
TRBJ2-5,TRBV24-1,few,CATSSGTEETQYF
TRBJ2-7,TRBV12-3/TRBV12-4,-,CASSRTETYEQYF
TRBJ2-7,TRBV4-1,few,CASSQVTLGRLGSYEQYF
TRBJ1-1,TRBV6-5,-,CASSYVFIGMNTEAFF
TRBJ2-4,TRBV6-5,many,CASSYSGTLIPWAKNIQYF
TRBJ2-1,TRBV7-8,-,CASSNPQRGGIRSSYNEQFF
TRBJ2-7,TRBV7-8,-,CASSPIYEQYF
TRBJ1-5,TRBV7-2,many,CASSLVGGGNQPQHF
TRBJ2-1,TRBV12-3/TRBV12-4,few,CASRAGRREIEQFF
TRBJ1-4,TRBV4-1,few,CASSPRQGLREKLFF
TRBJ1-4,TRBV4-2,-,CASSTEGQNEKLFF
TRBJ1-1,TRBV4-3,many,CASSQDETEAFF
TRBJ1-1,TRBV28,few,CAGQGQSEAFF
TRBJ2-7,TRBV20-1,-,CSAAQGSYEQYF
TRBJ2-1,TRBV12-3/TRBV12-4,-,CASSPQGGKQFF
TRBJ1-2,TRBV4-1,-,CASSQEAPSGYGYTF
TRBJ1-1,TRBV6-6,few,CASNLRGRLEAFF
TRBJ1-5,TRBV20-1,-,CSARDYGAYSNQPQHF
TRBJ1-4,TRBV3-1,-,CASSLTASTNEKLFF
TRBJ1-2,TRBV5-1,few,CASSLAVRGAYGYTF
TRBJ2-3,TRBV12-3/TRBV12-4,-,CASSPSDRSVAQYF